Included here is one T cell receptor beta chain sequence, with context. Antigen specificity is unknown. Trimming cost V 4 bases and J 0 bases, with 7 bases left between them. Germline lookup yields CDR1 MNHEY and CDR2 SVGEGT. This CDR3 spans 14 amino acids. Data came from immunoSEQ multiplex PCR; TCRdb stores just in-frame clones and leaves some out. In the table there are around 150,000 clones, around 91% of which are singletons. This sample is drawn from a study of T cell responses to AZD1222 COVID-19 vaccine. Study results and caveats: Reportedly, nearly half the spike-specific TCRs target unmutated variant regions.

The input for sequencing was peripheral blood, taken on day 0 of AZD1222 vaccination. This chain uses TRBV6-2 or TRBV6-3 with TRBJ2-1, with D tentatively TRBD2 (5 bases). The receptor was derived from an adult in good health. CDR3 amino acids: CASSWESSYNEQFF. CDR3 coding DNA: TGTGCCAGCAGTTGGGAGAGCTCCTACAATGAGCAGTTCTTC.